The source of this T cell receptor beta chain is a study of OX40 agonist ivuxolimab in advanced cancers. General notes on the study: The costimulatory receptor OX40 (CD134) was targeted by ivuxolimab, a fully human IgG2 agonistic monoclonal antibody. Intravenous ivuxolimab was administered to patients every 2 weeks at six dose levels: 0.01, 0.1, 0.3, 1.5, 3 and 10 mg/kg. Among the 50 to 55 dose-escalation patients, around 19 had hepatocellular carcinoma, approximately 15 melanoma, 9 renal cell carcinoma and 9 head and neck cancer. In the dose-escalation cohort, 70% to 90% of patients were male, and the mean age was roughly 56 years with a range of roughly 23 to 79. Patients were allowed to have had prior anti-PD-1, anti-PD-L1 or anti-CTLA-4 therapy, and approximately 40% of the dose-escalation patients had been treated with checkpoint inhibitors. Three dose-escalation patients achieved partial responses, one with hepatocellular carcinoma and two with cutaneous melanoma. The purpose of peripheral TCRbeta sequencing was to test whether ivuxolimab changed TCR sequence diversity and led to clonal T-cell expansion. The paper reports the monotherapy dose-escalation portion (N of about 50 patients) of the phase I ivuxolimab trial. The study at large found these results: At doses from 0.1 to 3.0 mg/kg, clonal expansion was seen in both CD4+ and CD8+ blood T cells between baseline and week 6. On average, CD8+ T cells showed more expanded clones than CD4+ T cells after ivuxolimab. In the 0.1-3.0 mg/kg groups, partial responders were among the patients with the lowest normalized peripheral clonal expansion, particularly in CD8+ T cells. Low levels of normalized T-cell clonal expansion were also seen in some patients who did not respond. Antigen specificity was not determined for the clonally expanded peripheral T cells.

Notes on this clone: Its antigen is not yet known. Base qualities are not at hand, and no much larger clone is one base apart.

V sheds 6 bases and J sheds 6 bases, leaving 18 bases between their ends. Taken from the germline V gene, the CDR1 and CDR2 loops are MNHEY and SVGAGI. The CDR3 sequence holds 15 residues, the cysteine and phenylalanine included. Only the CDR3 DNA is retained, 45 bases long and in frame from the first base. Patients with autoimmune disease history or receiving systemic immunosuppression were excluded from the trial. Peripheral blood for TCR sequencing was collected from all dose cohorts at baseline, on cycle 4 day 1, and on cycle 7 day 1. Samples were obtained from an open-label, multicenter, first-in-human phase I dose-escalation trial of ivuxolimab. Adults with locally advanced or metastatic head and neck squamous cell, hepatocellular, melanoma or renal cell carcinoma were enrolled in the trial. Before TCR sequencing, CD4+ T cells and CD8+ T cells from peripheral blood were sorted into separate populations.

To sequence the TCRbeta CDR3 region, genomic DNA was isolated from the sorted cells. The immunoSEQ Assay was used for sequencing of TCRbeta CDR3 regions. The table was pulled from immuneACCESS by TCRdb, which kept in-frame rearrangements only. Such tables lose some clones; where checked, under half of the loss comes from unresolved V genes, and the rest has no known cause. Present in this sample are 68,000 or so clones, about four fifths of which were seen just once. Roughly 2% of the sample rests with the top ten. The TCR comes from an adult with an advanced solid tumor such as melanoma, head and neck, liver or kidney cancer. The sequencing here drew on CD4+ or CD8+ T cells sorted from blood, taken in a trial of the OX40 agonist ivuxolimab. Rearrangement joined TRBV6-5 to TRBJ2-1, with the D segment possibly TRBD1 or TRBD2, each aligning over 5 bases. The CDR3 in this case is CASSHRDPIFNEQFF. The nucleotide sequence reads as follows: TGTGCCAGCAGCCACCGGGACCCCATATTCAATGAGCAGTTCTTC.